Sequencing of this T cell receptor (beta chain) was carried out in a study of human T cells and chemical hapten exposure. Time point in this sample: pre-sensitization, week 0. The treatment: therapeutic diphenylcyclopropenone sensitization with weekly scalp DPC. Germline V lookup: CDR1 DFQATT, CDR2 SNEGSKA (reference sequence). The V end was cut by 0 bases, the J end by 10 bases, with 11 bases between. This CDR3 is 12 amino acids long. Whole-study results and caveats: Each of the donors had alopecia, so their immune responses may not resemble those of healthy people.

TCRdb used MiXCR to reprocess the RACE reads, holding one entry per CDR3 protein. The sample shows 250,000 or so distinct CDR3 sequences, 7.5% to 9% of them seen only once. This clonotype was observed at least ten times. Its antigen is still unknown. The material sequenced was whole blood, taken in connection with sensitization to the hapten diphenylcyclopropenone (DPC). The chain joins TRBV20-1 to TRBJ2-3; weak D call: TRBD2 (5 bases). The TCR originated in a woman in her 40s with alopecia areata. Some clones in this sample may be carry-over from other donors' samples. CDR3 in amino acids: CSARDEPRAQYF. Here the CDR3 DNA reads TGCAGTGCTAGAGATGAGCCGAGGGCGCAGTATTTT.